This record looks at one T cell receptor (beta chain) sequence and its context. TCRdb's table, derived via immunoSEQ multiplex PCR, lists solely in-frame clones and lacks some. The top ten clones hold approximately 4.3% of a sample with about 440,000 clones, about 89% of them seen once. These data belong to a study of blood T cell repertoires in COVID-19. Study information: Acute and convalescent COVID-19 specimens originated in the United States, Italy and Spain. Sources were T cells, B-cell-depleted T cells, or PBMCs; the material itself was cDNA or gDNA.

Germline V gene data show CDR1 as MDHEN and CDR2 as SYDVKM. Trimming stripped 3 bases from V and 3 bases from J, with 6 bases between. The CDR3 is made up of 12 amino acids. The TCR was taken from a woman in her 30s with acute or convalescent COVID-19. The rearrangement joins TRBV28 to TRBJ2-7; D not resolved. What was sequenced was peripheral blood. The CDR3 DNA reads as TGTGCCAGCAGTTTGCCAGACTACGAGCAGTACTTC. It is translated as CASSLPDYEQYF.